This record looks at one TCR beta chain sequence and its context. Profiled with immunoSEQ multiplex PCR; TCRdb holds only in-frame clones, not every one. Here the sample spans roughly 62,000 clones, roughly 89% being singletons. This entry comes from a study of technical replicates of blood from a handful of donors. Trimming removed 1 base at V and 0 bases at J, with 13 bases between. Germline CDR1 GTSNPN, CDR2 SVGIG (reference sequence). This CDR3 is built from 16 residues. What was sequenced was PBMCs. V and J are TRBV30 and TRBJ1-5; D may be TRBD1 (6 bases). The origin of this receptor is a human donor in good health. Some clones in this sample may be carry-over from other donors' samples. Here the CDR3 reads CAWSERGFSSNQPQHF. The CDR3 DNA sequence: TGTGCCTGGAGTGAGAGGGGGTTCAGTAGCAATCAGCCCCAGCATTTT. Combining the CDR3 with reference TRBV30 and TRBJ1-5 gives the whole variable domain SQTIHQWPATLVQPVGSPLSLECTVEGTSNPNLYWYRQAAGRGLQLLFYSVGIGQISSEVPQNLSASRPQDRQFILSSKKLLLSDSGFYLCAWSERGFSSNQPQHFGDGTRLSIL.